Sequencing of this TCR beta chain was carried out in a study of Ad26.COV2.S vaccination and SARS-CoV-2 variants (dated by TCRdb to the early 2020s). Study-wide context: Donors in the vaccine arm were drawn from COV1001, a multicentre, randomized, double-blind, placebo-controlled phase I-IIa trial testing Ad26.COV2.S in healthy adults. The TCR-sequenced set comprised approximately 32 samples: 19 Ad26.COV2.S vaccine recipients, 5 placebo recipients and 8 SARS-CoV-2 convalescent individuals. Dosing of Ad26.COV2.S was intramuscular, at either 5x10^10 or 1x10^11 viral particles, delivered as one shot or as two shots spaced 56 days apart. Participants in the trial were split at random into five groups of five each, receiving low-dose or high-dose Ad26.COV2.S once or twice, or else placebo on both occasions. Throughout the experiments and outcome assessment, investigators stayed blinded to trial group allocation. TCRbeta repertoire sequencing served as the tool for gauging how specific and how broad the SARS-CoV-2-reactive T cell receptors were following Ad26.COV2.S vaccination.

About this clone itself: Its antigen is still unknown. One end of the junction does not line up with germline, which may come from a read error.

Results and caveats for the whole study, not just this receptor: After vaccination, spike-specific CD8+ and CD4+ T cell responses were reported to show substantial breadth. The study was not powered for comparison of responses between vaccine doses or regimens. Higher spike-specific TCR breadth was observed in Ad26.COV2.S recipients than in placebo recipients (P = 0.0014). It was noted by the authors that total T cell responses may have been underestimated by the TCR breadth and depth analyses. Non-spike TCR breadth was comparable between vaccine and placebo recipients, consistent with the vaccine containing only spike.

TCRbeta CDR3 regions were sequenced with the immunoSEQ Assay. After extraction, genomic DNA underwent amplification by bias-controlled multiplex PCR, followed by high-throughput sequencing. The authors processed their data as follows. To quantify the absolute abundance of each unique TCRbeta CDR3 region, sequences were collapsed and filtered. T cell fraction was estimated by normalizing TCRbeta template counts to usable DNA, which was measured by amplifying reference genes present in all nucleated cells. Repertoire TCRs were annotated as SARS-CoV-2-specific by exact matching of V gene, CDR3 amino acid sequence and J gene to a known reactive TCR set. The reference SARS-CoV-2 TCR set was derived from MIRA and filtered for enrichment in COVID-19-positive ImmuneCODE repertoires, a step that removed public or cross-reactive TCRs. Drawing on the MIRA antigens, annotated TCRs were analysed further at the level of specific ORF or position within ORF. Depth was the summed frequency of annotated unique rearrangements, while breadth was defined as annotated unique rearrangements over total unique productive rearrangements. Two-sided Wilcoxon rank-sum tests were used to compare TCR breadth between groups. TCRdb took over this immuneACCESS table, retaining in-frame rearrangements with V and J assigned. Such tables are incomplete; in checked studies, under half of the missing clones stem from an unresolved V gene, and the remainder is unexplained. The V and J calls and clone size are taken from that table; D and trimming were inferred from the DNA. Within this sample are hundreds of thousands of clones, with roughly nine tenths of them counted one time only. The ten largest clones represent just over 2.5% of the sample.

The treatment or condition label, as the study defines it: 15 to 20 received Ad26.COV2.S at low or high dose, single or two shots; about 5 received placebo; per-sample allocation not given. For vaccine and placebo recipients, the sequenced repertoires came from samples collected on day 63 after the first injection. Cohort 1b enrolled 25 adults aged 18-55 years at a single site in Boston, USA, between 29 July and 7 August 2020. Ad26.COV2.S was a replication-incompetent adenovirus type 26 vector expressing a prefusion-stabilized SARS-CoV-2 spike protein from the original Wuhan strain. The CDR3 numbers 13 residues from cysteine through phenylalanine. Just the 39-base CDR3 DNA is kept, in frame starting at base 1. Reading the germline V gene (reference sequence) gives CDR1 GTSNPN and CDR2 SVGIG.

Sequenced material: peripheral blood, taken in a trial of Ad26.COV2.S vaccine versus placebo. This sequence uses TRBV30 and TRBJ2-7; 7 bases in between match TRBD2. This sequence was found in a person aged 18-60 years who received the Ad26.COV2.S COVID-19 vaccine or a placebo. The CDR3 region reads CAWTLAGRLGIRF. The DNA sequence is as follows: TGTGCCTGGACCCTTGCCGGGAGGTTGGGGATCCGCTTC.